These 3 T cell receptor beta chains were sequenced from one sample in a study of blood T cells in healthy people across ages (dated by TCRdb to between 2014 and 2017). Library prep was done by 5' RACE. The reads were generated on an Illumina HiSeq 2500. A second PCR of roughly 7 to 12 cycles was performed with a sample-barcoded 5' primer and a J-beta primer mix. TCRdb ran its own pipeline on the public reads, namely fastp trimming at Q25 and MiXCR clone calling, and kept in-frame beta chains. Every CDR3 protein is listed once, alongside the most common genes and DNA of its rows. Here the sample has about 1.8 million distinct CDR3 sequences; about 50% occur a single time. Roughly 2.1% of the sample lies in the top ten. Sequencing was done on a sample of blood. All receptors come from a woman aged 40 to 55 in good health.

Written as DNA, the CDR3 is TGTGCCAGCAGTTACTTTCAACCCAGCAATCAGCCCCAGCATTTT. Translation gives CASSYFQPSNQPQHF. This chain links TRBV6-2 or TRBV6-3 with TRBJ1-5; D gene ambiguous. Germline CDR1 reads MNHEY; CDR2 reads SVGEGT. V lost 1 base, J lost 1 base, and 8 bases lay in between. There are 15 residues in the CDR3.

CDR3 bases: TGTGCCACCAGTGGATTCGGGACTAGCGTCAATGAGCAGTTCTTC. Its protein product is CATSGFGTSVNEQFF. The chain has TRBV24-1 and TRBJ2-1, with TRBD2 matching over 10 bases. V shed 5 bases and J 6 bases; nucleotides not matched to a gene: 6. The CDR3 runs to 15 residues. CDR1 KGHDR and CDR2 SFDVKD come from the germline V gene.

V gene TRBV28 combines with J gene TRBJ2-4, with 10 bases matching TRBD1. V lost 6 bases and J lost 2; bases outside the gene matches: 7. The CDR3 has 16 amino acids. CDR1 is MDHEN and CDR2 is SYDVKM in the germline V gene. CDR3 in amino acids: CASRLTGGLTKNIQYF. The DNA for the CDR3 is TGTGCCAGCAGACTGACAGGGGGCTTGACCAAAAACATTCAGTACTTC.